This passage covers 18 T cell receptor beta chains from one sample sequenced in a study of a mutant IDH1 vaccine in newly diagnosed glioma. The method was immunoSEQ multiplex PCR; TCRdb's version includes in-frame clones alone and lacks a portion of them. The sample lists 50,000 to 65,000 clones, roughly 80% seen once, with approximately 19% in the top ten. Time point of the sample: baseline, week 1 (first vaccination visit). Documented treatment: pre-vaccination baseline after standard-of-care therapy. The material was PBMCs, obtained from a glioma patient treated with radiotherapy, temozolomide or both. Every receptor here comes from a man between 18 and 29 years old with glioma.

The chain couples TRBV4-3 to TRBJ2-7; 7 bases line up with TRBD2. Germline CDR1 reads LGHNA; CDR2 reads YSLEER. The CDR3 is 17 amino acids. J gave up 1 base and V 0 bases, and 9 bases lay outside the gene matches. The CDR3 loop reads CASSQDRGAGPSYEQYF. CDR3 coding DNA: TGCGCCAGCAGCCAAGATCGGGGAGCGGGACCATCCTACGAGCAGTACTTC.

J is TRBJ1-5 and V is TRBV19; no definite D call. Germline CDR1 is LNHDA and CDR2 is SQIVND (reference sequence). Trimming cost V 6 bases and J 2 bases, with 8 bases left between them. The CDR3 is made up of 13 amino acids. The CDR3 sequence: CASRQGRNQPQHF. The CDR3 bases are TGTGCCAGTAGGCAAGGCCGCAATCAGCCCCAGCATTTT.

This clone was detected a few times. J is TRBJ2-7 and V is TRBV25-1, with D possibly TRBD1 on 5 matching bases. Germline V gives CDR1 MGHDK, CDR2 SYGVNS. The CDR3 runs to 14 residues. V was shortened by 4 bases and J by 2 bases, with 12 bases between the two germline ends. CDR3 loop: CASSVSRATYEQYF. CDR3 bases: TGTGCCAGCAGTGTCTCCAGGGCCACCTACGAGCAGTACTTC.

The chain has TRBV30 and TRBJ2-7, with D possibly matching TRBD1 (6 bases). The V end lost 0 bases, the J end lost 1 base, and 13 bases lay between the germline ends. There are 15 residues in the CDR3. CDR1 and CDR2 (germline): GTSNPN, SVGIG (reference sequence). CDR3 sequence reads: CAWSVTPGASYEQYF. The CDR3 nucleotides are TGTGCCTGGAGTGTCACTCCAGGGGCTTCCTACGAGCAGTACTTC.

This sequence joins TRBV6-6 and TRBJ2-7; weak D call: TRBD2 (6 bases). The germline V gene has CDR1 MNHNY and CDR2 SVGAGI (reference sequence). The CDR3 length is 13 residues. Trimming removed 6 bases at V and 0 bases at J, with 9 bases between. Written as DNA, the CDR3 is TGTGCCAGCAGGGACTACCGCTCCTACGAGCAGTACTTC. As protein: CASRDYRSYEQYF.

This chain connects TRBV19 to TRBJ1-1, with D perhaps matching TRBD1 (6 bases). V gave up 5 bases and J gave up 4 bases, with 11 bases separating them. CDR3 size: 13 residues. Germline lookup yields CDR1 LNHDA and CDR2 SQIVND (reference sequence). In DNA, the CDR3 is TGTGCCAGTAGTTGGGAGGGGGTCACTGAAGCTTTCTTT. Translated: CASSWEGVTEAFF.

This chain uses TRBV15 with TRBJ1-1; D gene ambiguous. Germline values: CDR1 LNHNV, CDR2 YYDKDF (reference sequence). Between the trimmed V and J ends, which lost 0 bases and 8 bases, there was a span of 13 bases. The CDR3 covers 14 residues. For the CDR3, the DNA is TGTGCCACCAGCAGAGAATTAGAAACGGTCGAAGCTTTCTTT. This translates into CATSRELETVEAFF.

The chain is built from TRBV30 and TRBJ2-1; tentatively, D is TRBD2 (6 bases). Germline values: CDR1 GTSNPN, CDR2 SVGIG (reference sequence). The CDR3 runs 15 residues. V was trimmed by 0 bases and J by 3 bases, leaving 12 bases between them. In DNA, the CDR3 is TGTGCCTGGAGTGTACCGACGGGAGTCTACAATGAGCAGTTCTTC. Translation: CAWSVPTGVYNEQFF.

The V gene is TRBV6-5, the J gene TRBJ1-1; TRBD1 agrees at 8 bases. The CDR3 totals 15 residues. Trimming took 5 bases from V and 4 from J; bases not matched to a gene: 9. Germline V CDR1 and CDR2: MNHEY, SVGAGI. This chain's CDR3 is CASSIDRGIITEAFF. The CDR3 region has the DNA TGTGCCAGCAGTATTGACAGGGGAATAATCACTGAAGCTTTCTTT.

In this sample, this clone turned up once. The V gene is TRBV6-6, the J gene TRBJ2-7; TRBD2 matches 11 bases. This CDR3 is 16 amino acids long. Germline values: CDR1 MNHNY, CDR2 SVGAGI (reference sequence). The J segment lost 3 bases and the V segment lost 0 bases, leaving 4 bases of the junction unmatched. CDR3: CASSYSRLAGSYEQYF. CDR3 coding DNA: TGTGCCAGCAGTTACTCGAGACTAGCGGGAAGCTACGAGCAGTACTTC.

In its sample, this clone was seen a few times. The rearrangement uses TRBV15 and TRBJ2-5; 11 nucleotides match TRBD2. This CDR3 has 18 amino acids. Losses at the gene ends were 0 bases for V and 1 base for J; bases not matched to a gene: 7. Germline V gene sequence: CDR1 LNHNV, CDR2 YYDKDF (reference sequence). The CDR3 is CATSRDWSTSGGQETQYF. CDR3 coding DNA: TGTGCCACCAGCAGAGATTGGAGCACTAGCGGGGGCCAAGAGACCCAGTACTTC.

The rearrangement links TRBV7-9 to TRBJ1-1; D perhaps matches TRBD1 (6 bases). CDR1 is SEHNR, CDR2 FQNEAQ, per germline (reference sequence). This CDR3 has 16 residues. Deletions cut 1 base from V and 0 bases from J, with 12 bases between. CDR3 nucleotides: TGTGCCAGCAGCTTAGGATGGGCAGGGGTGAACACTGAAGCTTTCTTT. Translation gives CASSLGWAGVNTEAFF.

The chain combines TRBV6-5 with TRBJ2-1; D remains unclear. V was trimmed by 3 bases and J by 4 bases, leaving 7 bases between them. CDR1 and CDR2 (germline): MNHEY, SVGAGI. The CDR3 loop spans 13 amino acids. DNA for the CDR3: TGTGCCAGCAGTTATTATCAGTACAATGAGCAGTTCTTC. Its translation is CASSYYQYNEQFF.

The CDR3 region is CASSYRGVGYTF. The CDR3 DNA reads TGTGCCAGCAGTTACAGGGGGGTAGGCTACACCTTC. This chain connects TRBV6-5 to TRBJ1-2, with TRBD1 as a possible D gene (6 bases). V lost 2 bases and J 8 bases, leaving 9 bases between the germline ends. The CDR3 covers 12 residues. Per germline, CDR1 MNHEY and CDR2 SVGAGI.

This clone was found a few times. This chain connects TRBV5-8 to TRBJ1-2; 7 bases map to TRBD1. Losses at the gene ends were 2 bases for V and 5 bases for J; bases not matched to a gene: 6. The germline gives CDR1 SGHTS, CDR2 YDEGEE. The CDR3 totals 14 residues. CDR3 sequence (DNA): TGTGCCAGCAGCTTAGGGACAGCATTTTATGGCTACACCTTC. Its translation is CASSLGTAFYGYTF.

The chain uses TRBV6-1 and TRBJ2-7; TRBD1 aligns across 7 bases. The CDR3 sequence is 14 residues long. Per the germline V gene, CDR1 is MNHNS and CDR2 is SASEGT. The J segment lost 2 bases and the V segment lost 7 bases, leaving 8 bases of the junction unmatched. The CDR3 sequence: CASTEQGRAYEQYF. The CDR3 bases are TGTGCCAGCACGGAACAGGGGCGCGCCTACGAGCAGTACTTC.

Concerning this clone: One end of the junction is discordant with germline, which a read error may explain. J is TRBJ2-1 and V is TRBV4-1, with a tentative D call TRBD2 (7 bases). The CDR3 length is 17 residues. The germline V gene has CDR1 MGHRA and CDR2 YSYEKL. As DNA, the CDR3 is TGCGCCAGCAGCCAAAAGTTGGCGGGGGCCCTATACACTGAGCAGTTCTTC. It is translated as CASSQKLAGALYTEQFF.

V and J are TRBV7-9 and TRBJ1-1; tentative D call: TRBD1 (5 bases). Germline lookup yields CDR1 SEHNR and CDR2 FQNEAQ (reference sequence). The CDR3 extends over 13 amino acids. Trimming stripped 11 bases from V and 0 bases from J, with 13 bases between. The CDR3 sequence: CAGTGTVNTEAFF. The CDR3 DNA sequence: TGTGCCGGGACCGGGACGGTGAACACTGAAGCTTTCTTT. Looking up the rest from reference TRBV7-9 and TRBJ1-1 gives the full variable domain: DTGVSQNPRHKITKRGQNVTFRCDPISEHNRLYWYRQTLGQGPEFLTYFQNEAQLEKSRLLSDRFSAERPKGSFSTLEIQRTEQGDSAMYLCAGTGTVNTEAFFGQGTRLTVV.